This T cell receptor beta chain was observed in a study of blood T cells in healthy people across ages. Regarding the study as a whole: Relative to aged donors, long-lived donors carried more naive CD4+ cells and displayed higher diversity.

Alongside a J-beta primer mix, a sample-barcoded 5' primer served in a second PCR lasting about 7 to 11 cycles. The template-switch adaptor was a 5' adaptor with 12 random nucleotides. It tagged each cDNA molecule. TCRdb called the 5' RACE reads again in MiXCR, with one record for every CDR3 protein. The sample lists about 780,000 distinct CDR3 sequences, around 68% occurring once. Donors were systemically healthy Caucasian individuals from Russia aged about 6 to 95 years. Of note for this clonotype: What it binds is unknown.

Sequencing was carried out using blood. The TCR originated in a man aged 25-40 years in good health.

CDR3 amino acids: CAWTGLGGTQYF. The CDR3 DNA sequence: TGTGCCTGGACCGGACTCGGGGGTACGCAGTATTTT. This chain links TRBV30 with TRBJ2-3, with D perhaps TRBD2 (6 bases). The CDR3 is 12 amino acids. V gave up 4 bases and J gave up 8 bases, with 13 bases separating them. The germline V gene encodes CDR1 GTSNPN and CDR2 SVGIG (reference sequence).